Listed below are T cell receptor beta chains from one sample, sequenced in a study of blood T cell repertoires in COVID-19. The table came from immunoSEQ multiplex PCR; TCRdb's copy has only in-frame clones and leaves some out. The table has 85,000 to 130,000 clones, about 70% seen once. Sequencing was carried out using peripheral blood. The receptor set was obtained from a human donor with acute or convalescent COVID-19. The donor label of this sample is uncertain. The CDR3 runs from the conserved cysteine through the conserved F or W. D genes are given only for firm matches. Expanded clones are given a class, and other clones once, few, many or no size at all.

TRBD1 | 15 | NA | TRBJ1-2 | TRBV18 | CASSLVAGGTFGYTF | TGTGCCAGCTCATTGGTGGCAGGGGGCACGTTTGGCTACACCTTC
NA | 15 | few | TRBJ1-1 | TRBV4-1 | CASSQDSGVYTEAFF | TGCGCCAGCAGCCAAGATTCAGGGGTCTATACTGAAGCTTTCTTT
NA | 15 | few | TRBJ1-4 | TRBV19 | CASSIRRGGNEKLFF | TGTGCCAGTAGTATCCGTCGGGGGGGAAATGAAAAACTGTTTTTT
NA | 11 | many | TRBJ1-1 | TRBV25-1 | CATTFLAGAFF | TGTGCCACCACCTTTTTGGCTGGAGCTTTCTTT
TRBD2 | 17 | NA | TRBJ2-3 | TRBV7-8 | CASSPRTSGGSTDTQYF | TGTGCCAGCAGCCCGCGGACTAGCGGGGGGAGCACAGATACGCAGTATTTT
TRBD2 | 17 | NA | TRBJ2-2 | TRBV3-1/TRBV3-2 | CASSQGAGLEDTGELFF | TGTGCCAGCAGCCAAGGAGCGGGGCTTGAGGACACCGGGGAGCTGTTTTTT
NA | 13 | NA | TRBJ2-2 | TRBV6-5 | CASSNRNTGELFF | TGTGCCAGCAGTAACAGAAACACCGGGGAGCTGTTTTTT
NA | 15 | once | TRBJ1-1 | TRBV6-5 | CASSYIRSGSNEAFF | TGTGCCAGCAGTTATATACGATCAGGGTCTAATGAAGCTTTCTTT
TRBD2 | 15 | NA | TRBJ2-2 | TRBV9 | CASSVVPGGAGELFF | TGTGCCAGCAGCGTAGTACCCGGGGGGGCCGGGGAGCTGTTTTTT
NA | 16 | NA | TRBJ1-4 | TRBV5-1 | CASSPSAGLRNEKLFF | TGCGCCAGCAGCCCGTCGGCGGGCCTCCGTAATGAAAAACTGTTTTTT
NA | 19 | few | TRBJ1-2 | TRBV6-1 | CASSEEGPWTSRLNYGYTF | TGTGCCAGCAGTGAAGAAGGTCCCTGGACATCCCGTTTGAACTATGGCTACACCTTC
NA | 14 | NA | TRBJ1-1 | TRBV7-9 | CASSTKQGITEAFF | TGTGCCAGCAGCACCAAACAGGGTATCACTGAAGCTTTCTTT
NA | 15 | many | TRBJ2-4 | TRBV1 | CTSSQAGQIKNIQYF | TGCACCAGCAGCCAGGCGGGACAGATAAAAAACATTCAGTACTTC
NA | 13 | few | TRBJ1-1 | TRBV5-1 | CASSPSINTEAFF | TGCGCCAGCAGCCCCAGTATTAACACTGAAGCTTTCTTT
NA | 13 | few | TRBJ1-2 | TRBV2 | CASSARQTYGYTF | TGTGCCAGCAGTGCGAGGCAGACGTATGGCTACACCTTC
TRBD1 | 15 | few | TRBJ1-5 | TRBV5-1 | CASSFRDSGDQPQHF | TGCGCCAGCAGCTTCCGGGACAGTGGGGATCAGCCCCAGCATTTT
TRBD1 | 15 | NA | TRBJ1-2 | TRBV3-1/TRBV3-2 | CASSQDRGRDYGYTF | TGTGCCAGCAGCCAGGACAGGGGGCGCGACTATGGCTACACCTTC
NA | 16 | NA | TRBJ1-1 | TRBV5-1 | CASSGGRDTLNTEAFF | TGCGCCAGCAGCGGAGGACGGGACACCTTGAACACTGAAGCTTTCTTT
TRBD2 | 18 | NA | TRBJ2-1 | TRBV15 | CATSRGAIISGGADEQFF | TGTGCCACCAGCAGAGGGGCCATCATTAGCGGGGGGGCTGATGAGCAGTTCTTC
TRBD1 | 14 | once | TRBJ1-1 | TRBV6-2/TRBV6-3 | CASSATGGITEAFF | TGTGCCAGCAGTGCAACAGGGGGCATCACTGAAGCTTTCTTT
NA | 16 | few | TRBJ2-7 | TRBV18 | CASSPPISESPYEQYF | TGTGCCAGCTCACCACCGATTAGCGAGAGCCCCTACGAGCAGTACTTC